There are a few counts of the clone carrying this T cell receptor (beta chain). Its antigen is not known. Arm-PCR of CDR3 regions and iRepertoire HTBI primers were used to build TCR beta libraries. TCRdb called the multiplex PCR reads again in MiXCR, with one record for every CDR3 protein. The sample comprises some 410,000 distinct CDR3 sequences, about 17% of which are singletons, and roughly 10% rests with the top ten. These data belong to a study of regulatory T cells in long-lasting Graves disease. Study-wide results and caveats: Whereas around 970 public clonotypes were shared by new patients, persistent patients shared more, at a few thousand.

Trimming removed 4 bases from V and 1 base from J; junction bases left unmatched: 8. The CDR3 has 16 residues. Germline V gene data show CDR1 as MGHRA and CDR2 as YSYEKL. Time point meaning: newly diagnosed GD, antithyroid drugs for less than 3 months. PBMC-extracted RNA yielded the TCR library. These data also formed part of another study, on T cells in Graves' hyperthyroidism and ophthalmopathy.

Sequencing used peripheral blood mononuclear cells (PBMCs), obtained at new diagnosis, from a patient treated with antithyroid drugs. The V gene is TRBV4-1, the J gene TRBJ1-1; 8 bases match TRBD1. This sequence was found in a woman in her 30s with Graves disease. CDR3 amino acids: CASSLLTGQGNTEAFF. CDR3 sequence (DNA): TGCGCCAGCAGCCTACTGACCGGACAGGGGAACACTGAAGCTTTCTTT.